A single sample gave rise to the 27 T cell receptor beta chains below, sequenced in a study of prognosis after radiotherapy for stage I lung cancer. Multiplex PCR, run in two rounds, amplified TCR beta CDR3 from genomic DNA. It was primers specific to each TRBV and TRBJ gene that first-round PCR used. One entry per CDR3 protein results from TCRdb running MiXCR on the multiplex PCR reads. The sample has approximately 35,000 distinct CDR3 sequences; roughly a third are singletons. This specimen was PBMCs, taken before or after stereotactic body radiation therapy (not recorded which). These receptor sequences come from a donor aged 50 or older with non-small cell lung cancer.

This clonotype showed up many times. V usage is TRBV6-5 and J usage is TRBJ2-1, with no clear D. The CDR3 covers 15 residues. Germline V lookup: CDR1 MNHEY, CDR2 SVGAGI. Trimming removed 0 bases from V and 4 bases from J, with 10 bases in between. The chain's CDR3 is CASSYSGAGYNEQFF. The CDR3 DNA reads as TGTGCCAGCAGTTACTCAGGAGCCGGGTACAATGAGCAGTTCTTC.

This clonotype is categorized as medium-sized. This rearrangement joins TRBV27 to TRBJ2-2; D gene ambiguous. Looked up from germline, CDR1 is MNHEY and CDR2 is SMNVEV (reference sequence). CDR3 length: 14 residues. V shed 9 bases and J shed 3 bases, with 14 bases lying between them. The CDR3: CASMGPSYTGELFF. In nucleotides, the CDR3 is TGTGCCAGTATGGGCCCGAGCTACACCGGGGAGCTGTTTTTT.

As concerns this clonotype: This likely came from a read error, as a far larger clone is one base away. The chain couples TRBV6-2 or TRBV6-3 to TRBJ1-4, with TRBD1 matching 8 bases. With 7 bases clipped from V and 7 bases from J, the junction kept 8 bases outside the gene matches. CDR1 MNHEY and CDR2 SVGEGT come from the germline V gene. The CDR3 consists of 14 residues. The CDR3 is CASKTTGEFEKLFF. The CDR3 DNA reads TGTGCCAGCAAAACGACAGGGGAATTTGAAAAACTGTTTTTT.

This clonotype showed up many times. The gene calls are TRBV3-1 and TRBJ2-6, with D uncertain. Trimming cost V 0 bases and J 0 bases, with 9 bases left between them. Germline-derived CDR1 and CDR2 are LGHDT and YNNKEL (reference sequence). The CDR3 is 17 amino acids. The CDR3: CASSQDRLSSGANVLTF. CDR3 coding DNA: TGTGCCAGCAGCCAAGATAGGCTAAGCTCTGGGGCCAACGTCCTGACTTTC.

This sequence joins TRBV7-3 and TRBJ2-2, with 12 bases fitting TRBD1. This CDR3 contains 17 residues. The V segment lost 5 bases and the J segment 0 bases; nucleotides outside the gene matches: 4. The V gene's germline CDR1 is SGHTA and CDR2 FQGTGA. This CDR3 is CASSLGQGASNTGELFF. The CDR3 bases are TGTGCCAGCAGCCTGGGACAGGGGGCATCGAACACCGGGGAGCTGTTTTTT.

The CDR3 protein is CASSLFMEETQYF. As DNA, the CDR3 is TGTGCCAGCAGCTTATTTATGGAAGAGACCCAGTACTTC. The chain uses TRBV7-2 and TRBJ2-5; D remains ambiguous. Germline V lookup: CDR1 SGHTA, CDR2 FQGNSA. V was shortened by 2 bases and J by 3 bases, with 7 bases between the two germline ends. The CDR3 totals 13 residues.

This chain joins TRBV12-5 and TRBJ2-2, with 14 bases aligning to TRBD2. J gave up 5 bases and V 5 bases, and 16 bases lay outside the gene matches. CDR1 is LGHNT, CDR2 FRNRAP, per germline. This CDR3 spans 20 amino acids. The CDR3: CASGAPGLAGVFSWTGELFF. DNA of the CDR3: TGTGCTAGTGGTGCCCCGGGACTAGCGGGAGTCTTCTCCTGGACCGGGGAGCTGTTTTTT.

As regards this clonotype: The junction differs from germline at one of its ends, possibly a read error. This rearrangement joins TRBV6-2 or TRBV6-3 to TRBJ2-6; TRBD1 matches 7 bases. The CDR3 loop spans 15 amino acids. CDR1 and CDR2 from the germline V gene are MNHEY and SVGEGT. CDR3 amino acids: CASTNGQAGANALTF. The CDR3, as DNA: TGTGCCAGCACCAACGGACAGGCTGGTGCCAACGCCCTGACTTTC.

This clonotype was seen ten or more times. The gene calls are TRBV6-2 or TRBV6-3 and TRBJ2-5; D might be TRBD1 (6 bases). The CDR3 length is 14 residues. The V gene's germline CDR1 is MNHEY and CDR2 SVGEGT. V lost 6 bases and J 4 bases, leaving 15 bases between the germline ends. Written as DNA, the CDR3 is TGTGCCAGCAGCCTAACACAGGGTATAGAGACCCAGTACTTC. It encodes CASSLTQGIETQYF.

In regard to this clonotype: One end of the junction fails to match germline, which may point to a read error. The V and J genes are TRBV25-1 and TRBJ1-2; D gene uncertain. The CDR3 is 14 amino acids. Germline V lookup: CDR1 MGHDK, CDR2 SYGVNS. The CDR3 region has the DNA TGTGCCAGCATTGAAGCGGCGGCAGGCGGTGGCTACACCTTC. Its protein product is CASIEAAAGGGYTF.

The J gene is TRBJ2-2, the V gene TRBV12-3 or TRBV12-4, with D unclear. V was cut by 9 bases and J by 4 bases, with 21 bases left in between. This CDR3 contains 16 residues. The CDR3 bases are TGTGCCAGTAGGGCCGGATGGCATATCAGCACCGGGGAGCTGTTTTTT. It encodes CASRAGWHISTGELFF.

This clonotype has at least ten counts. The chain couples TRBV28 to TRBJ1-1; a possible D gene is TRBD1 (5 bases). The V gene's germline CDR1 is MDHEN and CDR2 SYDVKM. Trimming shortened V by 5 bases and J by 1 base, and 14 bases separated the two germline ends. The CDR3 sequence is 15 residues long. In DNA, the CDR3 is TGTGCCAGCAGTCCCGCCGGGACGGCGAACACTGAAGCTTTCTTT. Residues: CASSPAGTANTEAFF.

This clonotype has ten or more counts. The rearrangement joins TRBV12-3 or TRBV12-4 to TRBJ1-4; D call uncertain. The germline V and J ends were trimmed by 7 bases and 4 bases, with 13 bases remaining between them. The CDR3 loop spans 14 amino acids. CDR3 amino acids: CASTHASHNEKLFF. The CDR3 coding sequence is TGTGCCAGCACCCACGCTAGCCATAATGAAAAACTGTTTTTT.

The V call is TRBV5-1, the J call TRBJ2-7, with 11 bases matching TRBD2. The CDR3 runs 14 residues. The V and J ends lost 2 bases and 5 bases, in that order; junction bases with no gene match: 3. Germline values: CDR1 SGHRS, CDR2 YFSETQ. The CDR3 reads CASSFSGRADEQYF. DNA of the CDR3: TGCGCCAGCAGCTTTAGCGGGAGGGCCGACGAGCAGTACTTC. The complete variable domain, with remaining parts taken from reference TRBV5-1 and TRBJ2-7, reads KAGVTQTPRYLIKTRGQQVTLSCSPISGHRSVSWYQQTPGQGLQFLFEYFSETQRNKGNFPGRFSGRQFSNSRSEMNVSTLELGDSALYLCASSFSGRADEQYFGPGTRLTVT.

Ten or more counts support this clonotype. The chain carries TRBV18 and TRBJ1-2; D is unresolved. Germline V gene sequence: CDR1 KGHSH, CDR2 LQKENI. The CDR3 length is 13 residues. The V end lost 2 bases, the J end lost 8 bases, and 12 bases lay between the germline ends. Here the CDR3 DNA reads TGTGCCAGCTCACCAGGGCACGGCGGGGGCTACACCTTC. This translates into CASSPGHGGGYTF.

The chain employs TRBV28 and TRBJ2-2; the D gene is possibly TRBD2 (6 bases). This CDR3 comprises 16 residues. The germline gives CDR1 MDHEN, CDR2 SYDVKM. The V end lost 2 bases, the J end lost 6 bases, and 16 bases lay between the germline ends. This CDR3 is CASSLGSGGRPGELFF. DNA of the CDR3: TGTGCCAGCAGTTTAGGGTCCGGGGGAAGACCCGGGGAGCTGTTTTTT.

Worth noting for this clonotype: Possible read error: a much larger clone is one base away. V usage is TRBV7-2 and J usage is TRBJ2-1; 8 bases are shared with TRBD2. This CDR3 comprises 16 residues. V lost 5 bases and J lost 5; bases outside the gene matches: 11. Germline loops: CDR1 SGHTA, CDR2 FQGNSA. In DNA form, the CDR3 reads TGTGCCAGCAGCCACCGACTGTCGGGGGGGCACAATGAGCAGTTCTTC. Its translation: CASSHRLSGGHNEQFF.

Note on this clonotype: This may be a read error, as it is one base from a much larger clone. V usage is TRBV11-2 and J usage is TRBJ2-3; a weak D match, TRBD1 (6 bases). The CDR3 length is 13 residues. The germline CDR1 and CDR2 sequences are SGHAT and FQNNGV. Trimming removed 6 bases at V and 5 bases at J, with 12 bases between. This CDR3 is CASRATGKDTQYF. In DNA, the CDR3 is TGTGCCAGCAGAGCTACAGGGAAAGATACGCAGTATTTT.

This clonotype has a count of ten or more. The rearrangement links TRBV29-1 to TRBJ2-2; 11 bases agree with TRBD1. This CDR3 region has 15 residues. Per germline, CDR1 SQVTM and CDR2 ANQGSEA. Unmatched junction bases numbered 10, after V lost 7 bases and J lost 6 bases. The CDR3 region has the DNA TGCAGCGCTAATCCGGGACAGGGGGATTCCGGGGAGCTGTTTTTT. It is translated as CSANPGQGDSGELFF.

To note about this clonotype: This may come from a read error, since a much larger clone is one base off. In DNA, the CDR3 is TGTGCCAGCATCCCTTTTCTAGCGGGAGGGCCAAGTGAGCAGTTCTTC. Its protein is CASIPFLAGGPSEQFF. J is TRBJ2-1 and V is TRBV7-9; 12 bases agree with TRBD2. V dropped 7 bases and J dropped 9; count of bases not matched to a gene: 13. The CDR3 covers 16 residues. CDR1 is SEHNR and CDR2 is FQNEAQ in the germline V gene (reference sequence).

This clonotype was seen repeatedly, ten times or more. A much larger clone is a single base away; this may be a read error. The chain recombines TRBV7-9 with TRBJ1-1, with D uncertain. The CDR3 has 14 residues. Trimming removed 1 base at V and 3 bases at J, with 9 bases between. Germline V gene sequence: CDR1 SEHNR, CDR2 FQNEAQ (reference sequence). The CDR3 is CASSLEVGDTEAFF. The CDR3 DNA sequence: TGTGCCAGCAGCTTAGAGGTGGGAGACACTGAAGCTTTCTTT. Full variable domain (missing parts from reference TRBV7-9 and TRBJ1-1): DTGVSQNPRHKITKRGQNVTFRCDPISEHNRLYWYRQTLGQGPEFLTYFQNEAQLEKSRLLSDRFSAERPKGSFSTLEIQRTEQGDSAMYLCASSLEVGDTEAFFGQGTRLTVV.

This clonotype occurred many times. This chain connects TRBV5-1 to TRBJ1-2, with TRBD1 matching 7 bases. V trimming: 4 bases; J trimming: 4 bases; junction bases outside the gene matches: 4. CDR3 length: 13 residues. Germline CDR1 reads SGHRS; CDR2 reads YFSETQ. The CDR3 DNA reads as TGCGCCAGCAGCCCGGGACAGAGCTATGGCTACACCTTC. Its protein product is CASSPGQSYGYTF.

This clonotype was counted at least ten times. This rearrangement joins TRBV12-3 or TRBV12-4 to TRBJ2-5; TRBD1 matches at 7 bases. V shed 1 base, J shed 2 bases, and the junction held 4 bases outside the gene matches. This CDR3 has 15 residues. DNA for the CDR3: TGTGCCAGCAGTTTAGGCAGGGGACAGCAAGAGACCCAGTACTTC. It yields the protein CASSLGRGQQETQYF.

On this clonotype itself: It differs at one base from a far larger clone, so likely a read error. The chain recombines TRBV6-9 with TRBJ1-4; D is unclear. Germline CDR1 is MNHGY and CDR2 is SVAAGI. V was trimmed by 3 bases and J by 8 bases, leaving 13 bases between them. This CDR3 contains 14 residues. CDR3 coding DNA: TGTGCCAGCAGTTACAGGCGGGCGGACGAAAAACTGTTTTTT. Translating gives CASSYRRADEKLFF.

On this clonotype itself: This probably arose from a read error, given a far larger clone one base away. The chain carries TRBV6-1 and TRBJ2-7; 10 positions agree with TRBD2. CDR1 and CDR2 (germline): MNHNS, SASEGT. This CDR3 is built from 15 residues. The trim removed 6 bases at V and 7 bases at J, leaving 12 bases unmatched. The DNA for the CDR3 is TGTGCCAGCAGCGTAGCGGGGGGCTCCTACAATGAGCAGTACTTC. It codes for CASSVAGGSYNEQYF.

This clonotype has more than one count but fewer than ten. CDR3 sequence: CASSHNAPVTEAFF. CDR3 nucleotides: TGTGCCAGCAGCCATAATGCCCCGGTCACTGAAGCTTTCTTT. The chain uses TRBV14 and TRBJ1-1; D is uncertain. The CDR3 sequence is 14 residues long. Trimming stripped 3 bases from V and 4 bases from J, with 12 bases between. Germline values: CDR1 SGHDN, CDR2 FVKESK. Full variable domain (remainder filled in from reference TRBV14 and TRBJ1-1): EAGVTQFPSHSVIEKGQTVTLRCDPISGHDNLYWYRRVMGKEIKFLLHFVKESKQDESGMPNNRFLAERTGGTYSTLKVQPAELEDSGVYFCASSHNAPVTEAFFGQGTRLTVV.

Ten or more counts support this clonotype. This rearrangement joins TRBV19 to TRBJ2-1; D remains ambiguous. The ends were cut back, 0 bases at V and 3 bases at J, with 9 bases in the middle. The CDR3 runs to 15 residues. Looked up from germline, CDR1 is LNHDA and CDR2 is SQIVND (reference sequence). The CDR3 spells CASSIETQLYNEQFF. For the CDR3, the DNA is TGTGCCAGTAGTATAGAAACCCAACTCTACAATGAGCAGTTCTTC.